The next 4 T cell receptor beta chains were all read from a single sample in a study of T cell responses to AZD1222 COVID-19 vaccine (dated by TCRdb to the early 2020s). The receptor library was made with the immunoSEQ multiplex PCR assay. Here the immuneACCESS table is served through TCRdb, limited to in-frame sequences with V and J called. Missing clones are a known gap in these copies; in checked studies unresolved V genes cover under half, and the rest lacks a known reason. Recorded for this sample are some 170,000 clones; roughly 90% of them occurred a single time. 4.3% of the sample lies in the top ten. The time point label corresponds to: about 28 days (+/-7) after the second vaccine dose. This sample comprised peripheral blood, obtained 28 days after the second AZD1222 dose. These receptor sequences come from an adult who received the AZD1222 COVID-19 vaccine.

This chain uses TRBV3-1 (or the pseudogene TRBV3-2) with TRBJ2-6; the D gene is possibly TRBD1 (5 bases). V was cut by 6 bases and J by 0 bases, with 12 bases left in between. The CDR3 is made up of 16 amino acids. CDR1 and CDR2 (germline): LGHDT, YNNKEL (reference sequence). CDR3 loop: CASRPTGDSGANVLTF. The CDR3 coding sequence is TGTGCCAGCAGGCCAACAGGAGACTCTGGGGCCAACGTCCTGACTTTC.

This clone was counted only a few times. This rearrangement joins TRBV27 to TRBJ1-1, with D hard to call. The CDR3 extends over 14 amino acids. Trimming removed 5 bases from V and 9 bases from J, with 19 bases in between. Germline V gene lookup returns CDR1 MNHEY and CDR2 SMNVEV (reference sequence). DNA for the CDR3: TGTGCCAGCAGTCCCCGAGGAGCCGGAGCTCAAGCTTTCTTT. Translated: CASSPRGAGAQAFF.

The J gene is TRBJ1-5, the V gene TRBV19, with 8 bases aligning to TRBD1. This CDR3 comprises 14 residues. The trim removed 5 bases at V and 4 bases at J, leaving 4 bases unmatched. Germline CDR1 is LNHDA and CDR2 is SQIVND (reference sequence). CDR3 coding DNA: TGTGCCAGTAGTTCCACAGGGGGGAATCAGCCCCAGCATTTT. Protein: CASSSTGGNQPQHF.

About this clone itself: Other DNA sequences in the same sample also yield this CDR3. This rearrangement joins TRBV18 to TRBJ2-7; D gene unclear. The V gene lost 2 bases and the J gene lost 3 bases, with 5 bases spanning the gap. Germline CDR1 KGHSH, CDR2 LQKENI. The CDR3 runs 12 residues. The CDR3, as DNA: TGTGCCAGCTCACCAGGGCGCTACGAGCAGTACTTC. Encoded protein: CASSPGRYEQYF.